This entry lists 16 T cell receptor beta chains sequenced from one sample in a study of blood T cell repertoires in COVID-19. Clones were read by immunoSEQ multiplex PCR, and TCRdb kept only the in-frame ones, dropping some. The table has 250,000 to 350,000 clones, 88% seen once; the top ten hold 1%. Source material: PBMCs or T cells enriched from blood (not recorded which). Every receptor here comes from a woman aged 25-40 years who had recovered from COVID-19.

DNA of the CDR3: TGCGCCAGCAGCCACCGAATGGGAGGGGCTTCCTACGAGCAGTACTTC. Residues: CASSHRMGGASYEQYF. The chain combines TRBV4-1 with TRBJ2-7; TRBD2 agrees at 7 bases. Germline CDR1 reads MGHRA; CDR2 reads YSYEKL. The length of the CDR3 is 16 residues. V trimming: 3 bases; J trimming: 1 base; junction bases outside the gene matches: 9.

The chain couples TRBV9 to TRBJ2-2; no clear D gene. Trimming shortened V by 3 bases and J by 2 bases, and 14 bases separated the two germline ends. The CDR3 sequence is 16 residues long. The germline CDR1 and CDR2 sequences are SGDLS and YYNGEE. The CDR3 bases are TGTGCCAGCAGCGGATTTAGGCGCGGTAACACCGGGGAGCTGTTTTTT. The encoded protein is CASSGFRRGNTGELFF.

The chain is built from TRBV30 and TRBJ1-2; D perhaps matches TRBD1 (6 bases). The CDR3 runs to 13 residues. The V end was cut by 5 bases, the J end by 2 bases, with 12 bases between. Germline values: CDR1 GTSNPN, CDR2 SVGIG (reference sequence). The CDR3 spells CAWGDIYNYGYTF. CDR3 in DNA: TGTGCCTGGGGGGACATTTACAACTATGGCTACACCTTC.

The genes are TRBV4-3 and TRBJ1-3, with a tentative D call TRBD1 (5 bases). The V gene lost 1 base and the J gene lost 3 bases, with 10 bases spanning the gap. The CDR3 extends over 15 amino acids. Germline values: CDR1 LGHNA, CDR2 YSLEER. For the CDR3, the DNA is TGCGCCAGCAGCCAAGGACAAGGGGATGGAAACACCATATATTTT. This translates into CASSQGQGDGNTIYF.

Turning to this clone: A much larger clone differs by one base, so this may be a read error. The chain couples TRBV7-3 to TRBJ1-1; a weak D match, TRBD1 (5 bases). The CDR3 covers 13 residues. V shed 4 bases and J shed 1 base, with 7 bases lying between them. Per the germline V gene, CDR1 is SGHTA and CDR2 is FQGTGA. In nucleotides, the CDR3 is TGTGCCAGCAGCTCTGACAGGAACACTGAAGCTTTCTTT. It codes for CASSSDRNTEAFF. The full variable domain, its missing parts supplied by reference TRBV7-3 and TRBJ1-1, is GAGVSQTPSNKVTEKGKYVELRCDPISGHTALYWYRQSLGQGPEFLIYFQGTGAADDSGLPNDRFFAVRPEGSVSTLKIQRTERGDSAVYLCASSSDRNTEAFFGQGTRLTVV.

The genes are TRBV3-1 (or the pseudogene TRBV3-2) and TRBJ1-2, with D unresolved. With 1 base removed from V and 6 bases from J, the gap between germline ends came to 3 bases. The CDR3 sequence is 11 residues long. Germline CDR1 reads LGHDT; CDR2 reads YNNKEL (reference sequence). The chain's CDR3 is CASSQVDGYTF. The CDR3 nucleotides are TGTGCCAGCAGCCAAGTCGATGGCTACACCTTC.

Here the CDR3 reads CASSDSLTLKRFF. The CDR3 DNA follows: TGTGCCAGCAGTGACAGTCTAACCCTTAAGCGGTTCTTT. The chain has TRBV6-1 and TRBJ1-1; unclear D gene. V was shortened by 3 bases and J by 14 bases, with 19 bases between the two germline ends. Germline V gene sequence: CDR1 MNHNS, CDR2 SASEGT. The CDR3 loop spans 13 amino acids.

In this sample, this clone turned up a few times. The chain combines TRBV28 with TRBJ2-7, with 8 bases that match TRBD2. CDR3 length: 16 amino acids. With 8 bases clipped from V and 2 bases from J, the junction kept 14 bases outside the gene matches. CDR1 is MDHEN and CDR2 is SYDVKM in the germline V gene. In DNA, the CDR3 is TGTGCCAGCTCCTCCTTCGGAGCGGGAGTTCCCTACGAGCAGTACTTC. It yields the protein CASSSFGAGVPYEQYF.

The chain carries TRBV6-1 and TRBJ1-2; D gene unclear. Trimming took off 2 bases at V and 3 bases at J, with 7 bases between the two ends. The length of the CDR3 is 13 residues. Germline CDR1 MNHNS, CDR2 SASEGT. The CDR3 sequence is CASSENGHYGYTF. In nucleotides, the CDR3 is TGTGCCAGCAGTGAAAACGGTCACTATGGCTACACCTTC.

This clone has only a few counts. The chain carries TRBV18 and TRBJ1-1; D gene uncertain. This CDR3 region has 14 residues. Per the germline V gene, CDR1 is KGHSH and CDR2 is LQKENI. Trimming pared 3 bases from V and 1 base from J, leaving 9 bases between. The chain's CDR3 is CASSPQHRNTEAFF. Here the CDR3 DNA reads TGTGCCAGCTCACCGCAACACAGGAACACTGAAGCTTTCTTT.

This chain links TRBV11-2 with TRBJ1-2, with a tentative D call TRBD1 (5 bases). This CDR3 contains 13 residues. Per germline, CDR1 SGHAT and CDR2 FQNNGV. Trimming took 4 bases from V and 5 from J, leaving 11 bases between them. The CDR3 region is CASSSLGGYGYTF. The DNA for the CDR3 is TGTGCCAGCAGCTCCCTGGGGGGGTATGGCTACACCTTC.

The DNA of the CDR3 is TGTGCCAGCAGTTTCGTCGCAATAGGGGGTAGCAATCAGCCCCAGCATTTT. This encodes CASSFVAIGGSNQPQHF. The rearrangement joins TRBV27 to TRBJ1-5; tentative D call: TRBD1 (6 bases). Germline values: CDR1 MNHEY, CDR2 SMNVEV (reference sequence). Trimming took off 3 bases at V and 0 bases at J, with 15 bases between the two ends. The CDR3 spans 17 residues.

V is TRBV6-5 and J is TRBJ2-2; D gene uncertain. CDR3 length: 16 residues. The germline V gene encodes CDR1 MNHEY and CDR2 SVGAGI. The V gene lost 1 base and the J gene lost 0 bases, with 9 bases spanning the gap. CDR3 in amino acids: CASSYLSFSNTGELFF. CDR3 nucleotide sequence: TGTGCCAGCAGTTACTTGAGTTTTTCGAACACCGGGGAGCTGTTTTTT.

This clone was picked up one time. This chain uses TRBV27 with TRBJ1-5; the D is unclear. Germline V gene lookup returns CDR1 MNHEY and CDR2 SMNVEV (reference sequence). V was shortened by 8 bases and J by 2 bases, with 16 bases between the two germline ends. The CDR3 is 15 amino acids. The CDR3, as DNA: TGTGCCAGCGGCCGGACTTCTGCGGGCAATCAGCCCCAGCATTTT. The encoded protein is CASGRTSAGNQPQHF.

This clone appeared once. The chain recombines TRBV18 with TRBJ2-5; TRBD2 is a possible D gene (6 bases). The CDR3 contains 15 residues. V was trimmed by 6 bases and J by 1 base, leaving 15 bases between them. Per the germline V gene, CDR1 is KGHSH and CDR2 is LQKENI. CDR3 protein: CASSRRGGPQETQYF. Here the CDR3 DNA reads TGTGCCAGCTCCCGTAGGGGAGGACCCCAAGAGACCCAGTACTTC.

CDR3 DNA: TGTGCCAGCAGCACTCCCTTACAGGGGGCTCGGGAAAAACTGTTTTTT. It codes for CASSTPLQGAREKLFF. The chain is built from TRBV7-6 and TRBJ1-4, with TRBD1 matching 9 bases. V lost 5 bases, J lost 8 bases, and 12 bases stayed unmatched. The germline CDR1 and CDR2 sequences are SGHVS and FNYEAQ. The CDR3 is 16 residues long.